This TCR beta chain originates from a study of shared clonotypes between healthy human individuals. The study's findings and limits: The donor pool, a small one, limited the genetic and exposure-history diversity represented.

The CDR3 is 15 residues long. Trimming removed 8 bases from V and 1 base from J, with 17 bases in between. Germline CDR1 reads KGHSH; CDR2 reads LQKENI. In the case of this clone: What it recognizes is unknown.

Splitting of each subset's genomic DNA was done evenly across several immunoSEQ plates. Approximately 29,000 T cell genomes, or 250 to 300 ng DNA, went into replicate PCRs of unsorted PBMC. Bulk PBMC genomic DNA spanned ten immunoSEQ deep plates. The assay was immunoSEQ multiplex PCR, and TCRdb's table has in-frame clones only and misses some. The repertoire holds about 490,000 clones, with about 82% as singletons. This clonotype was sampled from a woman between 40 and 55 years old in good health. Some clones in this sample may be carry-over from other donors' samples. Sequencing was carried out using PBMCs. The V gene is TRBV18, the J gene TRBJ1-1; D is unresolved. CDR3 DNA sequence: TGTGCCAGCGCGGATGTGGCGGTTGGGAACACTGAAGCTTTCTTT. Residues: CASADVAVGNTEAFF.